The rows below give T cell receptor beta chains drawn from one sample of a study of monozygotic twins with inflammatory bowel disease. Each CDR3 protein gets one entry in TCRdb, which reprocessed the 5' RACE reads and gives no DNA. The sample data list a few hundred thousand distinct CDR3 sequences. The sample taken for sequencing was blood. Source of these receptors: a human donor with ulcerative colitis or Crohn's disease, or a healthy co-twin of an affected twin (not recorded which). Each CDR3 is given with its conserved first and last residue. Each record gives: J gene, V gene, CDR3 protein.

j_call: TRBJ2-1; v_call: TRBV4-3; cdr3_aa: CASSQDSLNEQFF
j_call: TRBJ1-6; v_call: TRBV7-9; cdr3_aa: CASSLGDDHSPLHF
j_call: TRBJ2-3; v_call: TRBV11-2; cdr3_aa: CASSSLAGVGNTQYF
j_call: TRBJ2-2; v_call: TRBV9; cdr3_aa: CASSVDASGNTGELFF
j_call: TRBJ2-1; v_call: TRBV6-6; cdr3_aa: CASGYSEGNEQFF
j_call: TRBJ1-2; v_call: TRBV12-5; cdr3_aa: CASLGTPGGYTF
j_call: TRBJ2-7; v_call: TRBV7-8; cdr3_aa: CASSLPGAALYEQYF
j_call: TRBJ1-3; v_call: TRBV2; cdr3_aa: CASNGQGAGNTIYF
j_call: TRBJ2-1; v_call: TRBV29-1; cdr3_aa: CSTGSFRDEQFF
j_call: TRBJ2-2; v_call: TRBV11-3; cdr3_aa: CASSLGRGYDTYTGELFF
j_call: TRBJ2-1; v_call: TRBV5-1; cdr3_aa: CASSKLAGGEGEQFF
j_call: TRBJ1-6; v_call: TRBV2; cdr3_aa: CASSERGRDSSYNSPLHF
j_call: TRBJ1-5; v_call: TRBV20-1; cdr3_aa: CSARTGAQQPQHF
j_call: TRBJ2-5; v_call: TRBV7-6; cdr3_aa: CASSLEVPAWGGIGTQYF
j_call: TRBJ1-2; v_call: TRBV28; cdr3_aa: CASSPYIQGYGYTF
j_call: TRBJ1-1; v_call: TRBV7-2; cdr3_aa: CASRNVRRSEKEAFF
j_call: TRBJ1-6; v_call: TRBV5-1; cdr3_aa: CASSFIGSSYNSPLHF
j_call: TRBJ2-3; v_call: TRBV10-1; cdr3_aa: CASRDRTSSGDTQYF
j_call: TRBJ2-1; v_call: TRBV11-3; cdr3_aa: CASSARLAGGNEQFF
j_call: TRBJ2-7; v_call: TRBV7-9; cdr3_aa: CASTALAASYEQYF
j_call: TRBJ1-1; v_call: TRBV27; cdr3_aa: CASSYRPNTEAFF
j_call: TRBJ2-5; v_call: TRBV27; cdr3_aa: CASSLQGGEETQYF
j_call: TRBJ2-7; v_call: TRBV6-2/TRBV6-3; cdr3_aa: CSSSSQGTVSYEQYF
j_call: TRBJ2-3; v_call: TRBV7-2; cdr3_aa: CASSLNRITDTQYF
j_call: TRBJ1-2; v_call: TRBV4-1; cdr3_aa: CASSPIPRSYRVGYTF
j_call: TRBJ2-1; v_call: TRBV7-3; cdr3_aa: CASSLMGYNEQFF
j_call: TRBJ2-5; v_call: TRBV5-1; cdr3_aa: CASSLAVAGSQETQYF
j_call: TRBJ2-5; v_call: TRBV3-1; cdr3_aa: CASSPLAGALKSQETQYF
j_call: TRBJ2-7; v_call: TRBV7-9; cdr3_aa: CASSPPRGYEQYF
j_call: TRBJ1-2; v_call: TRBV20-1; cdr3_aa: CSARTGDGYTF
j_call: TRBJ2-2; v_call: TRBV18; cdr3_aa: CASSPSGLAGAGELFF
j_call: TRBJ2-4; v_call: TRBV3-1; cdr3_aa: CASSHEGQLAKNIQYF
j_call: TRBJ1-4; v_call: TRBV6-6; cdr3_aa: CASSFREELFF
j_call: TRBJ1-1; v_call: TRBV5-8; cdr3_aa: CASSLGSIVNTEAFF